This TCR beta chain came from a study of early T cells in non-severe SARS-CoV-2 infection. Study as a whole: Sequencing of unsorted whole blood was done on bulk RNA, leaving chains unpaired.

From germline, CDR1 is GTSNPN and CDR2 SVGIG (reference sequence). The CDR3 has 15 amino acids. V lost 1 base and J 0 bases, leaving 9 bases between the germline ends. This clonotype came up once. Unique molecular identifiers were added to individual cDNA molecules. TCRdb itself ran the 5' RACE reads through MiXCR, one entry per CDR3 protein. The data contain 40,000 to 45,000 distinct CDR3 sequences, roughly 5% of them singletons. This TCR was recovered from an adult who was a healthcare worker with PCR-confirmed SARS-CoV-2 infection or an uninfected control (not recorded which). The sample taken for sequencing was whole blood. The chain links TRBV30 to TRBJ1-4, with D perhaps matching TRBD1 (5 bases). The CDR3, as DNA: TGTGCCTGGAGTGAAGGGGCTGCAACTAATGAAAAACTGTTTTTT. Translation gives CAWSEGAATNEKLFF. The whole variable domain, filled in from reference TRBV30 and TRBJ1-4, reads SQTIHQWPATLVQPVGSPLSLECTVEGTSNPNLYWYRQAAGRGLQLLFYSVGIGQISSEVPQNLSASRPQDRQFILSSKKLLLSDSGFYLCAWSEGAATNEKLFFGSGTQLSVL.